This T cell receptor (beta chain) was identified during a study of blood T cells in healthy people across ages. A J-beta primer mix and a sample-barcoded 5' primer were used in a second PCR of about 7 to 12 cycles. MiXCR was run by TCRdb on the 5' RACE reads, yielding one entry per CDR3 protein. The sample lists 600,000 to 1,000,000 distinct CDR3 sequences, more than 20% occurring once. Germline CDR1 and CDR2: LGHNT and FRNRAP. The CDR3 is 13 residues long. The germline V and J ends were trimmed by 4 bases and 1 base, with 7 bases remaining between them. This sample also belongs to another study, concerning T cells of mothers and their children.

This chain connects TRBV12-5 to TRBJ1-1; D unclear. This receptor was identified in a boy aged 5-17 years in good health. Sample: blood. CDR3 sequence: CASGWLPNTEAFF. DNA for the CDR3: TGTGCTAGTGGTTGGTTACCGAACACTGAAGCTTTCTTT.